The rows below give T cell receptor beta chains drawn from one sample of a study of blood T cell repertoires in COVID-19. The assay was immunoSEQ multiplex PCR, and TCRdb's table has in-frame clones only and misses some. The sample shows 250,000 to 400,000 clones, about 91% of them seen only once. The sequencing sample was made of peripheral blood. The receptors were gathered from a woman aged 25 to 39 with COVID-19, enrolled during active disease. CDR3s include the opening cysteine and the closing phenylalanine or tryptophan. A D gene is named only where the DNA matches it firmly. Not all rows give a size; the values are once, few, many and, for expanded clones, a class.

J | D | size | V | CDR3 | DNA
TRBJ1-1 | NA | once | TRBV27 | CASSLSGRHTEAFF | TGTGCCAGCAGTTTAAGCGGTCGGCACACTGAAGCTTTCTTT
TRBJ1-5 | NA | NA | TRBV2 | CASSGQEDQPQHF | TGTGCCAGCAGTGGACAGGAGGACCAGCCCCAGCATTTT
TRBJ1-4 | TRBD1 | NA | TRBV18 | CASSPGQGEKLFF | TGTGCCAGCTCACCTGGACAGGGTGAAAAACTGTTTTTT
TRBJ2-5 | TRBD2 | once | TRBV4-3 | CASSQERAGGLVETQYF | TGCGCCAGCAGCCAAGAGAGGGCGGGGGGGCTGGTAGAGACCCAGTACTTC
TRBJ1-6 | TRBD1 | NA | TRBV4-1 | CASSLGTANSPLHF | TGCGCCAGCAGCCTCGGGACAGCAAATTCACCCCTCCACTTT
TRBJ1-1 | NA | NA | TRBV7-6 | CASSLGARGDTEAFF | TGTGCCAGCAGCTTAGGTGCGCGGGGGGACACTGAAGCTTTCTTT
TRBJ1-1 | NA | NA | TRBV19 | CASRAGNTEAFF | TGTGCCAGCCGAGCCGGGAACACTGAAGCTTTCTTT
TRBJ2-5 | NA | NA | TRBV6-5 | CASKRTIQETQYF | TGTGCCAGCAAACGGACTATCCAAGAGACCCAGTACTTC
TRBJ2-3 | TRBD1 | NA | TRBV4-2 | CASSQDSVRGRGDTQYF | TGTGCCAGCAGCCAAGATTCGGTTAGGGGGCGAGGAGATACGCAGTATTTT
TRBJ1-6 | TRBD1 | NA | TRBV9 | CASSVAGQGNSPLHF | TGTGCCAGCAGCGTAGCGGGACAGGGGAATTCACCCCTCCACTTT
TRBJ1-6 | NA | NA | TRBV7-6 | CASSPRGGDNSPLHF | TGTGCCAGCAGCCCCCGGGGCGGGGATAATTCACCCCTCCACTTT
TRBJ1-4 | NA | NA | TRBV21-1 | CASSLQAGQYYEKLFF | TGTGCCAGCAGCCTGCAGGCGGGACAGTACTATGAAAAACTGTTTTTT
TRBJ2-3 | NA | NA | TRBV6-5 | CASSYSYRVTDTQYF | TGTGCCAGCAGTTACTCATACAGGGTCACAGATACGCAGTATTTT